The 21 T cell receptor beta chains listed next were all sequenced from one sample in a study of cytomegalovirus exposure and HLA in healthy donors. 60 Vbeta and 13 Jbeta primers were used in PCR. Only in-frame clones appear in the TCRdb table, and some are missing; sequencing was by immunoSEQ multiplex PCR. The data contain over 150,000 clones, just under 80% of them singletons. Specimen: PBMCs. The source is a woman aged 50 to 65 in good health and CMV-seropositive.

The chain carries TRBV25-1 and TRBJ2-3; maybe TRBD2 (7 bases). There are 18 residues in the CDR3. V was clipped by 3 bases and J by 6 bases, with 25 bases between them. CDR1 and CDR2 (germline): MGHDK, SYGVNS. CDR3 protein: CASSDLSGGGAPSDTQYF. CDR3 sequence (DNA): TGTGCCAGCAGTGATCTCTCCGGTGGGGGGGCGCCAAGCGATACGCAGTATTTT.

This sequence joins TRBV6-4 and TRBJ1-4, with TRBD1 matching 8 bases. With V trimmed by 6 bases and J by 8 bases, 5 bases remained unmatched. The germline V gene has CDR1 MRHNA and CDR2 SNTAGT. CDR3 length: 13 residues. The chain's CDR3 is CASRRQGSEKLFF. The CDR3 nucleotides are TGTGCCAGCAGGCGACAGGGGAGCGAAAAACTGTTTTTT.

The genes are TRBV9 and TRBJ1-1, with TRBD1 matching 8 bases. The germline V gene encodes CDR1 SGDLS and CDR2 YYNGEE. After removal of 3 bases from V and 1 base from J, the junction contained 8 bases not matched to a gene. The CDR3 is made up of 16 amino acids. CDR3 nucleotide sequence: TGTGCCAGCAGCGGAGCAGGGGGCGGGGGGAACACTGAAGCTTTCTTT. This codes for CASSGAGGGGNTEAFF.

Regarding this clone: Additional DNA sequences in this sample encode the identical CDR3. The rearrangement uses TRBV30 and TRBJ2-3; TRBD2 agrees at 11 bases. This CDR3 has 16 residues. Germline V gives CDR1 GTSNPN, CDR2 SVGIG (reference sequence). J gave up 2 bases and V 0 bases, and 4 bases lay outside the gene matches. As DNA, the CDR3 is TGTGCCTGGAGTGTAGGGACTAGCGGTGACACAGATACGCAGTATTTT. As protein: CAWSVGTSGDTDTQYF. The full variable domain, completed using reference TRBV30 and TRBJ2-3, is SQTIHQWPATLVQPVGSPLSLECTVEGTSNPNLYWYRQAAGRGLQLLFYSVGIGQISSEVPQNLSASRPQDRQFILSSKKLLLSDSGFYLCAWSVGTSGDTDTQYFGPGTRLTVL.

The rearrangement joins TRBV6-1 to TRBJ1-5; D may be TRBD1 (6 bases). This CDR3 has 13 amino acids. CDR1 and CDR2 (germline): MNHNS, SASEGT. Trimming pared 7 bases from V and 4 bases from J, leaving 11 bases between. The CDR3: CASNNRENQPQHF. CDR3 coding DNA: TGTGCCAGCAACAACAGGGAGAATCAGCCCCAGCATTTT.

The genes are TRBV18 and TRBJ1-2; 7 bases agree with TRBD1. With 5 bases clipped from V and 8 bases from J, the junction kept 11 bases outside the gene matches. This CDR3 has 14 amino acids. In germline, CDR1 is KGHSH, CDR2 LQKENI. In nucleotides, the CDR3 is TGTGCCAGCTCATCTGAGGTGGGACAGACGGGCTACACCTTC. Translating gives CASSSEVGQTGYTF.

The chain is built from TRBV7-8 and TRBJ1-5; D is unclear. The germline gives CDR1 SGHVS, CDR2 FQNEAQ. The CDR3 length is 14 residues. Deletions cut 5 bases from V and 0 bases from J, with 8 bases between. The CDR3 is CASSPQISNQPQHF. The DNA of the CDR3 is TGTGCCAGCAGCCCTCAGATTAGCAATCAGCCCCAGCATTTT.

The table lists this clone with a count of one. The rearrangement links TRBV20-1 to TRBJ2-5; D ambiguous. This CDR3 has 11 residues. Trimming left V 4 bases short and J 3 bases short, with 6 bases between. CDR1 DFQATT and CDR2 SNEGSKA come from the germline V gene (reference sequence). This chain's CDR3 is CSAKIEETQYF. The CDR3, as DNA: TGCAGTGCTAAAATAGAAGAGACCCAGTACTTC.

The V call is TRBV2, the J call TRBJ2-3, with 13 bases fitting TRBD2. V lost 2 bases to trimming and J lost 4 bases; unmatched junction nucleotides: 12. CDR3 size: 19 residues. The germline V gene encodes CDR1 SNHLY and CDR2 FYNNEI. This CDR3 reads CASSEHLLAGGLGADTQYF. CDR3 in DNA: TGTGCCAGCAGTGAACACCTACTAGCGGGGGGGCTAGGGGCAGATACGCAGTATTTT.

In DNA, the CDR3 is TGTGCCAGCAGCTCAACAGGGGGCAGGGCAGATACGCAGTATTTT. Translation gives CASSSTGGRADTQYF. The chain links TRBV7-9 to TRBJ2-3, with 9 bases that match TRBD1. CDR1 is SEHNR and CDR2 is FQNEAQ in the germline V gene (reference sequence). The CDR3 has 15 residues. The V segment lost 4 bases and the J segment 4 bases; nucleotides outside the gene matches: 6. The whole variable domain, remainder taken from reference TRBV7-9 and TRBJ2-3, is DTGVSQNPRHKITKRGQNVTFRCDPISEHNRLYWYRQTLGQGPEFLTYFQNEAQLEKSRLLSDRFSAERPKGSFSTLEIQRTEQGDSAMYLCASSSTGGRADTQYFGPGTRLTVL.

This chain joins TRBV19 and TRBJ2-1; D may be TRBD1 (5 bases). Germline CDR1 LNHDA, CDR2 SQIVND (reference sequence). The CDR3 consists of 15 residues. Trimming removed 5 bases from V and 3 bases from J, with 14 bases in between. CDR3 sequence: CASSVQGTGYNEQFF. The CDR3 DNA reads as TGTGCCAGTAGTGTTCAGGGTACTGGCTACAATGAGCAGTTCTTC.

The chain uses TRBV18 and TRBJ2-6; TRBD2 is a possible D gene (5 bases). The CDR3 extends over 16 amino acids. V gave up 0 bases and J gave up 3 bases, with 9 bases separating them. The germline gives CDR1 KGHSH, CDR2 LQKENI. CDR3 DNA: TGTGCCAGCTCACCACCTATCGGGGTTGGGGCCAACGTCCTGACTTTC. This encodes CASSPPIGVGANVLTF. Complete variable domain (other parts from reference TRBV18 and TRBJ2-6): NAGVMQNPRHLVRRRGQEARLRCSPMKGHSHVYWYRQLPEEGLKFMVYLQKENIIDESGMPKERFSAEFPKEGPSILRIQQVVRGDSAAYFCASSPPIGVGANVLTFGAGSRLTVL.

The gene calls are TRBV23-1 and TRBJ1-5, with 8 bases aligning to TRBD1. TRBV23-1 is an open reading frame, and its role is uncertain. The CDR3 is 13 residues long. Trimming at V came to 2 bases and at J to 6 bases, leaving 0 bases not matched to a gene. CDR3 sequence (DNA): TGCGCCAGCAGTCAAACAGGGGGTCAGCCCCAGCATTTT. It translates to CASSQTGGQPQHF.

The chain joins TRBV5-1 to TRBJ2-3; D unclear. The CDR3 length is 13 residues. V was cut by 2 bases and J by 5 bases, with 9 bases left in between. Germline V lookup: CDR1 SGHRS, CDR2 YFSETQ. CDR3 sequence: CASSFNPGDTQYF. As DNA, the CDR3 is TGCGCCAGCAGCTTTAACCCGGGAGATACGCAGTATTTT.

The V and J genes are TRBV10-3 and TRBJ1-2; 7 bases align to TRBD1. Germline CDR1 is ENHRY and CDR2 is SYGVKD. This CDR3 contains 17 residues. The V and J ends lost 4 bases and 1 base, in that order; junction bases with no gene match: 12. In DNA, the CDR3 is TGTGCCATCAGTGGGGTCGGGACAGCCACCTTTAACTATGGCTACACCTTC. It is translated as CAISGVGTATFNYGYTF.

The chain joins TRBV30 to TRBJ1-2; 7 nucleotides agree with TRBD1. V shed 2 bases and J 8 bases; nucleotides not matched to a gene: 8. This CDR3 has 13 amino acids. Germline-derived CDR1 and CDR2 are GTSNPN and SVGIG (reference sequence). The CDR3 DNA sequence: TGTGCCTGGAGTTCCCAGGGGGAACGAGGCTACACCTTC. It encodes CAWSSQGERGYTF.

This chain connects TRBV9 to TRBJ2-7, with TRBD1 matching over 9 bases. The CDR3 is 14 amino acids. CDR1 is SGDLS, CDR2 YYNGEE, per germline. V trimming: 2 bases; J trimming: 5 bases; junction bases outside the gene matches: 5. In DNA form, the CDR3 reads TGTGCCAGCAGCGTCCGGGACAGGGTTCACGAGCAGTACTTC. This sequence encodes CASSVRDRVHEQYF.

V and J are TRBV5-5 and TRBJ2-2; D is perhaps TRBD1 (6 bases). Trimming removed 4 bases at V and 6 bases at J, with 13 bases between. From germline, CDR1 is SGHKS and CDR2 YYEKEE (reference sequence). The CDR3 contains 14 residues. As DNA, the CDR3 is TGTGCCAGCAGCGTTGCTGGGGGCTCCGGGGAGCTGTTTTTT. Translating it yields CASSVAGGSGELFF. Combining the CDR3 with reference TRBV5-5 and TRBJ2-2 gives the whole variable domain DAGVTQSPTHLIKTRGQQVTLRCSPISGHKSVSWYQQVLGQGPQFIFQYYEKEERGRGNFPDRFSARQFPNYSSELNVNALLLGDSALYLCASSVAGGSGELFFGEGSRLTVL.

The chain joins TRBV7-5 to TRBJ2-7; whether TRBD1, the table's D call, matches the DNA was not checked. TRBV7-5 is described as a pseudogene. This CDR3 has 16 amino acids. The CDR3 bases are TGTGCCAGAAGTCATATAGGGACAGGGGGAGGCTACGAGCAGTACTTC. Its translation is CARSHIGTGGGYEQYF.

V and J are TRBV14 and TRBJ1-6; 7 bases line up with TRBD1. Germline V gene sequence: CDR1 SGHDN, CDR2 FVKESK. The CDR3 loop spans 16 amino acids. Trimming removed 4 bases from V and 5 bases from J; junction bases left unmatched: 8. The CDR3 DNA reads as TGTGCCAGCAGCCTTCGACAGGGAGCTCATAATTCACCCCTCCACTTT. Its translation: CASSLRQGAHNSPLHF.

CDR3 DNA: TGTGCCAGCAGCTTATGGCGACTAGCGCAAGAGACCCAGTACTTC. As protein: CASSLWRLAQETQYF. The chain is built from TRBV7-2 and TRBJ2-5; TRBD2 agrees at 8 bases. Trimming took 2 bases from V and 2 from J; bases not matched to a gene: 4. The CDR3 spans 15 residues. Looked up from germline, CDR1 is SGHTA and CDR2 is FQGNSA.